The rows below give T cell receptor beta chains drawn from one sample of a study of shared clonotypes between healthy human individuals. Profiled with immunoSEQ multiplex PCR; TCRdb holds only in-frame clones, not every one. The table shows approximately 700,000 clones, with 60% to 75% occurring only once. The source material was memory CD4+ T cells sorted from blood. The receptor source for this set is a woman in her twenties or thirties in good health. CDR3s include the opening cysteine and the closing phenylalanine or tryptophan. Fields, in order: J gene, clone size, D gene, V gene, CDR3 protein, CDR3 DNA. The D gene is left open where the match is weak. Clone size appears in some rows only: once, few, many, or a class for an expanded clone.

J: TRBJ1-1; size: NA; D: NA; V: TRBV6-1; CDR3: CASSWSTVNTEAFF; DNA: TGTGCCAGCAGTTGGTCGACAGTGAACACTGAAGCTTTCTTT
J: TRBJ1-4; size: NA; D: TRBD1; V: TRBV25-1; CDR3: CASSVAGGQGGEKLFF; DNA: TGTGCCAGCAGTGTCGCCGGGGGACAGGGGGGTGAAAAACTGTTTTTT
J: TRBJ1-2; size: NA; D: NA; V: TRBV7-9; CDR3: CASSLDTPGADGYTF; DNA: TGTGCCAGCAGCTTAGACACCCCAGGAGCGGATGGCTACACCTTC
J: TRBJ2-7; size: NA; D: TRBD1; V: TRBV4-1; CDR3: CASSKGTGTGLSYEQYF; DNA: TGCGCCAGCAGCAAGGGGACCGGGACAGGCCTCTCCTACGAGCAGTACTTC
J: TRBJ1-4; size: NA; D: NA; V: TRBV28; CDR3: CASSPTQGWKLFF; DNA: TGTGCCAGCAGTCCGACTCAGGGGTGGAAACTGTTTTTT
J: TRBJ1-1; size: once; D: NA; V: TRBV5-6; CDR3: CASSLGPAINTEAFF; DNA: TGTGCCAGCAGCTTGGGCCCAGCAATTAACACTGAAGCTTTCTTT
J: TRBJ2-1; size: NA; D: NA; V: TRBV28; CDR3: CASSPAWGEGVYNEQFF; DNA: TGTGCCAGCAGTCCGGCCTGGGGGGAGGGGGTTTACAATGAGCAGTTCTTC
J: TRBJ2-7; size: NA; D: NA; V: TRBV13; CDR3: CASSLTGDSYEQYF; DNA: TGTGCCAGCAGCTTAACGGGAGACTCCTACGAGCAGTACTTC
J: TRBJ2-3; size: NA; D: NA; V: TRBV7-2; CDR3: CASSLGYTDTQYF; DNA: TGTGCCAGCAGCTTAGGCTACACAGATACGCAGTATTTT
J: TRBJ2-3; size: few; D: TRBD2; V: TRBV2; CDR3: CASKRERTDTQYF; DNA: TGTGCCAGCAAGCGGGAGCGGACAGATACGCAGTATTTT
J: TRBJ2-3; size: NA; D: TRBD2; V: TRBV30; CDR3: CAWSVPSGSTDTQYF; DNA: TGTGCCTGGAGTGTACCTAGCGGGAGCACAGATACGCAGTATTTT
J: TRBJ1-3; size: NA; D: NA; V: TRBV6-1; CDR3: CAGSPRLGSGNTIYF; DNA: TGTGCCGGGTCCCCTCGGTTGGGCTCTGGAAACACCATATATTTT
J: TRBJ1-1; size: NA; D: NA; V: TRBV6-5; CDR3: CASSYGGGTEAFF; DNA: TGTGCCAGCAGTTACGGGGGCGGAACTGAAGCTTTCTTT
J: TRBJ2-2; size: once; D: TRBD2; V: TRBV11-2; CDR3: CASSLQTSGHSNTGELFF; DNA: TGTGCCAGCAGCTTGCAGACTAGCGGACACTCGAACACCGGGGAGCTGTTTTTT
J: TRBJ2-7; size: NA; D: NA; V: TRBV5-1; CDR3: CASSFSGYYEQYF; DNA: TGCGCCAGCAGCTTTTCGGGATACTACGAGCAGTACTTC
J: TRBJ2-3; size: NA; D: TRBD2; V: TRBV7-2; CDR3: CATQAGGSTDTQYF; DNA: TGTGCCACACAAGCGGGAGGCAGCACAGATACGCAGTATTTT
J: TRBJ2-5; size: NA; D: NA; V: TRBV16; CDR3: CASSQSEETQYF; DNA: TGTGCCAGCAGCCAATCTGAAGAGACCCAGTACTTC
J: TRBJ2-3; size: NA; D: NA; V: TRBV4-2; CDR3: CASSQEGGSSTDTQYF; DNA: TGTGCCAGCAGCCAAGAGGGAGGATCTAGCACAGATACGCAGTATTTT
J: TRBJ1-2; size: few; D: TRBD1; V: TRBV5-1; CDR3: CASSLTGEVVGYTF; DNA: TGCGCCAGCAGCTTAACAGGGGAGGTTGTGGGCTACACCTTC
J: TRBJ2-3; size: NA; D: NA; V: TRBV7-3; CDR3: CASSAGGFTDTQYF; DNA: TGTGCCAGCAGCGCTGGTGGCTTCACAGATACGCAGTATTTT
J: TRBJ2-1; size: NA; D: NA; V: TRBV7-2; CDR3: CASSRLLANEQFF; DNA: TGTGCCAGCAGCCGCCTCCTAGCGAATGAGCAGTTCTTC
J: TRBJ2-5; size: few; D: NA; V: TRBV5-1; CDR3: CASSLAGEDQETQYF; DNA: TGCGCCAGCAGCTTGGCCGGAGAGGACCAAGAGACCCAGTACTTC
J: TRBJ1-4; size: few; D: NA; V: TRBV5-1; CDR3: CASSLGSGVTNEKLFF; DNA: TGCGCCAGCAGCTTGGGCTCAGGGGTGACTAATGAAAAACTGTTTTTT
J: TRBJ1-1; size: many; D: NA; V: TRBV4-1; CDR3: CASSPDGGRRDTEAFF; DNA: TGCGCCAGCAGCCCCGATGGGGGGCGACGGGACACTGAAGCTTTCTTT
J: TRBJ2-2; size: NA; D: NA; V: TRBV5-1; CDR3: CASSLVGPNTGELFF; DNA: TGCGCCAGCAGCTTGGTCGGGCCGAACACCGGGGAGCTGTTTTTT
J: TRBJ1-2; size: NA; D: TRBD1; V: TRBV5-4; CDR3: CASSLYQTGGSYGYTF; DNA: TGTGCCAGCAGCTTATACCAGACAGGGGGCAGCTATGGCTACACCTTC
J: TRBJ2-7; size: NA; D: NA; V: TRBV28; CDR3: CASSLHRGSVHEQYF; DNA: TGTGCCAGCAGTTTACATCGGGGCTCGGTGCACGAGCAGTACTTC
J: TRBJ2-5; size: NA; D: TRBD1; V: TRBV5-1; CDR3: CASSITGQGFETQYF; DNA: TGCGCCAGCAGCATCACGGGACAGGGGTTCGAGACCCAGTACTTC
J: TRBJ1-1; size: few; D: TRBD1; V: TRBV29-1; CDR3: CSATGVSSTEAFF; DNA: TGCAGCGCCACAGGGGTATCGAGCACTGAAGCTTTCTTT
J: TRBJ2-6; size: NA; D: TRBD2; V: TRBV5-1; CDR3: CASSLGLAAGANVLTF; DNA: TGCGCCAGCAGCTTAGGACTAGCGGCTGGGGCCAACGTCCTGACTTTC
J: TRBJ2-3; size: NA; D: NA; V: TRBV10-1; CDR3: CASSEAPGDTQYF; DNA: TGCGCCAGCAGTGAGGCCCCAGGGGATACGCAGTATTTT
J: TRBJ2-2; size: few; D: NA; V: TRBV28; CDR3: CASSPGTLNTGELFF; DNA: TGTGCCAGCAGTCCCGGGACTCTTAACACCGGGGAGCTGTTTTTT
J: TRBJ2-7; size: NA; D: NA; V: TRBV2; CDR3: CASRALGDEQYF; DNA: TGTGCCAGCAGGGCCCTCGGGGACGAGCAGTACTTC
J: TRBJ2-2; size: NA; D: NA; V: TRBV7-3; CDR3: CASSQYTGELFF; DNA: TGTGCCAGCAGCCAATACACCGGGGAGCTGTTTTTT
J: TRBJ2-2; size: NA; D: NA; V: TRBV2; CDR3: CASRPRAVLTGELFF; DNA: TGTGCCAGCAGGCCCAGGGCAGTTCTTACCGGGGAGCTGTTTTTT
J: TRBJ1-5; size: NA; D: NA; V: TRBV11-2; CDR3: CASSLGVNQPQHF; DNA: TGTGCCAGCAGCTTGGGGGTCAATCAGCCCCAGCATTTT
J: TRBJ1-5; size: few; D: TRBD1; V: TRBV10-3; CDR3: CAISESTGALQHF; DNA: TGTGCCATCAGTGAGTCGACAGGGGCGCTCCAGCATTTT
J: TRBJ2-3; size: once; D: TRBD2; V: TRBV11-2; CDR3: CASSRGTSGTDTQYF; DNA: TGTGCCAGCAGCCGAGGGACTAGCGGCACAGATACGCAGTATTTT
J: TRBJ2-1; size: NA; D: TRBD2; V: TRBV19; CDR3: CASRQREAGGLGEQFF; DNA: TGTGCCAGTAGGCAACGGGAAGCGGGAGGGCTTGGTGAGCAGTTCTTC
J: TRBJ2-1; size: NA; D: NA; V: TRBV27; CDR3: CASRKIASGYNEQFF; DNA: TGTGCCAGCAGGAAGATCGCGTCCGGGTACAATGAGCAGTTCTTC
J: TRBJ1-4; size: NA; D: NA; V: TRBV7-9; CDR3: CASSRDATNEKLFF; DNA: TGTGCCAGCAGCCGTGACGCAACTAATGAAAAACTGTTTTTT
J: TRBJ2-7; size: few; D: TRBD2; V: TRBV29-1; CDR3: CSVILGLAVYEQYF; DNA: TGCAGCGTCATCCTAGGACTAGCGGTTTACGAGCAGTACTTC
J: TRBJ1-2; size: NA; D: NA; V: TRBV28; CDR3: CASSLLGFYGYTF; DNA: TGTGCCAGCAGTTTATTAGGTTTCTATGGCTACACCTTC
J: TRBJ2-7; size: NA; D: NA; V: TRBV6-1; CDR3: CASSRLGEQYF; DNA: TGTGCCAGCAGCCGGCTAGGCGAGCAGTACTTC
J: TRBJ1-2; size: NA; D: TRBD1; V: TRBV5-1; CDR3: CASSLGGGGAGYGYTF; DNA: TGCGCCAGCAGCTTGGGAGGAGGGGGCGCGGGCTATGGCTACACCTTC
J: TRBJ2-5; size: NA; D: NA; V: TRBV2; CDR3: CAGRGPLSPQLYF; DNA: TGTGCCGGAAGGGGTCCCTTATCTCCCCAGTTGTACTTC
J: TRBJ2-1; size: NA; D: TRBD2; V: TRBV2; CDR3: CASLRLAGGPPDNEQFF; DNA: TGTGCCAGCCTCAGGCTAGCGGGAGGGCCGCCGGACAATGAGCAGTTCTTC
J: TRBJ2-1; size: NA; D: TRBD2; V: TRBV4-1; CDR3: CASSQLGLAKNEQFF; DNA: TGCGCCAGCAGCCAACTAGGACTAGCGAAAAATGAGCAGTTCTTC
J: TRBJ1-2; size: NA; D: TRBD1; V: TRBV5-5; CDR3: CASSGDRLGYGYTF; DNA: TGTGCCAGCAGCGGGGACAGGTTAGGTTATGGCTACACCTTC
J: TRBJ1-2; size: NA; D: NA; V: TRBV28; CDR3: CASSFPTTGPKGYTF; DNA: TGTGCCAGCAGTTTCCCGACTACAGGACCCAAGGGCTACACCTTC
J: TRBJ2-2; size: NA; D: TRBD2; V: TRBV5-1; CDR3: CASSKREGNGELFF; DNA: TGCGCCAGCTCTAAGCGGGAGGGGAACGGGGAGCTGTTTTTT
J: TRBJ1-3; size: NA; D: TRBD1; V: TRBV5-4; CDR3: CASSRTGSGNTIYF; DNA: TGTGCCAGCAGCAGGACAGGCTCTGGAAACACCATATATTTT
J: TRBJ2-2; size: NA; D: NA; V: TRBV6-5; CDR3: CASRPPGGELFF; DNA: TGTGCCAGCAGGCCCCCCGGCGGGGAGCTGTTTTTT
J: TRBJ2-3; size: NA; D: TRBD2; V: TRBV7-9; CDR3: CASSPRTSGVTDTQYF; DNA: TGTGCCAGCAGCCCCCGGACTAGCGGGGTCACAGATACGCAGTATTTT
J: TRBJ1-1; size: NA; D: NA; V: TRBV10-3; CDR3: CAISVRSNTEAFF; DNA: TGTGCCATCAGTGTTAGATCGAACACTGAAGCTTTCTTT
J: TRBJ1-2; size: once; D: NA; V: TRBV28; CDR3: CASNLAGPVYGYTF; DNA: TGTGCCAGCAACCTAGCCGGGCCAGTCTATGGCTACACCTTC
J: TRBJ2-2; size: NA; D: TRBD2; V: TRBV7-8; CDR3: CASSTRASAGGTGELFF; DNA: TGTGCCAGCAGCACCCGGGCATCAGCGGGAGGAACCGGGGAGCTGTTTTTT